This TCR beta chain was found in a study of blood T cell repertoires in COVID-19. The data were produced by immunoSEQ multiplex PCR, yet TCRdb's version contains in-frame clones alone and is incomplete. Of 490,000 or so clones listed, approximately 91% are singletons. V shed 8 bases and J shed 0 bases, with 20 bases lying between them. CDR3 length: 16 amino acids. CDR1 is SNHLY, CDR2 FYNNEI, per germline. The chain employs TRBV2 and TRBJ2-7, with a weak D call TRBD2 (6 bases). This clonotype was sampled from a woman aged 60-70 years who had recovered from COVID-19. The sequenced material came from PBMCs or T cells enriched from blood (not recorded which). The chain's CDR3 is CASGYRVLGGSYEQYV. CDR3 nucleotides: TGTGCCAGCGGTTACCGCGTCCTCGGGGGCTCCTACGAGCAGTACGTC.